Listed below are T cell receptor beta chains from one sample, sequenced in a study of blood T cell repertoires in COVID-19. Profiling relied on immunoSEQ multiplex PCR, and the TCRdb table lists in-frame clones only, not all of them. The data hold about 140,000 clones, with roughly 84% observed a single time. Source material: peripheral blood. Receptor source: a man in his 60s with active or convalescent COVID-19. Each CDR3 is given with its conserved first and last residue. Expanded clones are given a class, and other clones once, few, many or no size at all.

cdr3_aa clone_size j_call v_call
CASNINPSSPRRGHQPQHF - TRBJ1-5 TRBV5-8
CASSPWGDYNEQFF - TRBJ2-1 TRBV11-2
CAISGALTGGNQPQHF - TRBJ1-5 TRBV10-3
CSARAGTEAFF - TRBJ1-1 TRBV20-1
CASGSPGGNEQFF - TRBJ2-1 TRBV12-5
CASSGRVGGELFF - TRBJ2-2 TRBV19
CASSPIPLAWGETQYF - TRBJ2-5 TRBV6-2/TRBV6-3
CSVGGRSTDTQYF - TRBJ2-3 TRBV29-1
CASSQAGLSRGNQPQHF - TRBJ1-5 TRBV4-1
CASSLTPGLAGTDTQYF - TRBJ2-3 TRBV5-1
CASSRDSRSPLHF - TRBJ1-6 TRBV11-2
CASSPPTRGNTIYF - TRBJ1-3 TRBV18
CASSQEVFGVGGYTF - TRBJ1-2 TRBV4-3
CASSEPTVTNQPQHF - TRBJ1-5 TRBV2
CASSLASLAGDNQPQHF - TRBJ1-5 TRBV7-9
CASSSSTSRGVWSSYNEQFF - TRBJ2-1 TRBV7-6
CASSLMQGTAYEQYF - TRBJ2-7 TRBV11-3
CASWTGLNEKLFF - TRBJ1-4 TRBV25-1
CASSHRDRVEKLFF few TRBJ1-4 TRBV11-3
CASSPRGTENTEAFF - TRBJ1-1 TRBV19
CASGDSRGPSGNTIYF - TRBJ1-3 TRBV12-5
CASSYDPRLAEGRGMEFF once TRBJ2-1 TRBV6-2/TRBV6-3
CASSVGHRSGHYYNEQFF - TRBJ2-1 TRBV9
CASTSPGYGYTF - TRBJ1-2 TRBV12-3/TRBV12-4
CASSLRGTGKTGANVLTF - TRBJ2-6 TRBV7-2
CASSSEQNEQFF - TRBJ2-1 TRBV27
CASSLTGRGGEQYF - TRBJ2-7 TRBV3-1/TRBV3-2
CASSLEAGVGSGNTIYF - TRBJ1-3 TRBV5-6
CASSRTANTEAFF - TRBJ1-1 TRBV3-1/TRBV3-2
CASSVRQIASSYNEQFF - TRBJ2-1 TRBV9